These 22 T cell receptor beta chains came from one sample sequenced in a study of OX40 agonist ivuxolimab in advanced cancers. Measured with immunoSEQ multiplex PCR; TCRdb has only the in-frame clones, and not every one. The repertoire holds tens of thousands of clones, over 75% seen once, with less than 7.5% in the top ten. The sample here was CD4+ or CD8+ T cells sorted from blood, taken in a trial of the OX40 agonist ivuxolimab. These receptor sequences come from an adult with an advanced solid tumor such as melanoma, head and neck, liver or kidney cancer.

This chain joins TRBV4-1 and TRBJ1-1; D is unresolved. The V gene's germline CDR1 is MGHRA and CDR2 YSYEKL. The CDR3 consists of 13 residues. Trimming shortened V by 4 bases and J by 5 bases, and 11 bases separated the two germline ends. The CDR3 coding sequence is TGCGCCAGCAGCCGAGCCTTTGGGACTGAAGCTTTCTTT. It codes for CASSRAFGTEAFF.

V and J are TRBV14 and TRBJ2-3; 9 positions match TRBD1. V gave up 0 bases and J gave up 2 bases; unmatched junction bases: 9. CDR3 length: 18 residues. CDR1 is SGHDN, CDR2 FVKESK, per germline. The CDR3 is CASSQEIPGTGFTDTQYF. The DNA of the CDR3 is TGTGCCAGCAGCCAAGAAATCCCCGGGACAGGGTTCACAGATACGCAGTATTTT.

This chain connects TRBV18 to TRBJ2-7; D call uncertain. Trimming took off 1 base at V and 6 bases at J, with 16 bases between the two ends. The CDR3 length is 15 residues. Germline CDR1 is KGHSH and CDR2 is LQKENI. This CDR3 is CASSPQGFGFAEQYF. The CDR3 DNA sequence: TGTGCCAGCTCACCACAGGGTTTCGGGTTCGCCGAGCAGTACTTC.

This sequence joins TRBV6-5 and TRBJ2-5; 7 bases agree with TRBD1. After removal of 8 bases from V and 3 bases from J, the junction contained 6 bases not matched to a gene. The CDR3 length is 13 residues. Germline V gene data show CDR1 as MNHEY and CDR2 as SVGAGI. CDR3 in amino acids: CASRTGNEETQYF. CDR3 coding DNA: TGTGCCAGCCGGACAGGAAATGAAGAGACCCAGTACTTC.

The chain is built from TRBV9 and TRBJ2-1, with TRBD2 matching 7 bases. CDR1 and CDR2 (germline): SGDLS, YYNGEE. The CDR3 totals 15 residues. Germline trimming cut 0 bases from V and 9 bases from J; bases unmatched to any gene: 9. This CDR3 is CASSVASGSIGEQFF. As DNA, the CDR3 is TGTGCCAGCAGCGTAGCTAGCGGATCAATCGGTGAGCAGTTCTTC.

CDR3 protein: CASSIMDSREQYF. Written as DNA, the CDR3 is TGTGCCAGCAGTATAATGGACAGTCGGGAGCAGTACTTC. The V call is TRBV27, the J call TRBJ2-7; possibly TRBD1 for D (6 bases). The CDR3 has 13 amino acids. CDR1 is MNHEY and CDR2 is SMNVEV in the germline V gene (reference sequence). V lost 5 bases to trimming and J lost 7 bases, with 15 bases between them.

V and J are TRBV5-5 and TRBJ2-7, with D perhaps TRBD2 (6 bases). V was shortened by 3 bases and J by 0 bases, with 13 bases between the two germline ends. This CDR3 region has 15 residues. CDR1 SGHKS and CDR2 YYEKEE come from the germline V gene (reference sequence). DNA for the CDR3: TGTGCCAGCAGCTACATCGCGGGAAACTCCTACGAGCAGTACTTC. Its protein is CASSYIAGNSYEQYF.

The chain joins TRBV6-5 to TRBJ2-7, with 7 bases lining up with TRBD2. V was clipped by 1 base and J by 7 bases; unmatched bases: 10. The CDR3 contains 15 residues. CDR1 is MNHEY, CDR2 SVGAGI, per germline. The CDR3 nucleotides are TGTGCCAGCAGTTACTTTTCGGGGGAGGGTAGAGAGCAGTACTTC. Protein: CASSYFSGEGREQYF.

The V gene is TRBV27, the J gene TRBJ2-2; D may be TRBD1 (5 bases). The germline V gene has CDR1 MNHEY and CDR2 SMNVEV (reference sequence). This CDR3 is 15 amino acids long. The ends were cut back, 0 bases at V and 4 bases at J, with 9 bases in the middle. The CDR3, as DNA: TGTGCCAGCAGTTTATCCACAGGAGTCACCGGGGAGCTGTTTTTT. Translation gives CASSLSTGVTGELFF.

The chain carries TRBV6-6 and TRBJ2-1, with D possibly being TRBD2 (5 bases). V was pared by 6 bases and J by 5 bases, with 8 bases between. The CDR3 sequence is 12 residues long. Germline V gene sequence: CDR1 MNHNY, CDR2 SVGAGI (reference sequence). The CDR3 reads CASSPLDNEQFF. Written as DNA, the CDR3 is TGTGCCAGCAGCCCACTAGACAATGAGCAGTTCTTC.

V is TRBV9 and J is TRBJ1-4, with 7 nucleotides matching TRBD1. The V gene end was trimmed by 4 bases and the J gene end by 4 bases; junction bases not matched to a gene: 7. The CDR3 extends over 15 amino acids. Germline V CDR1 and CDR2: SGDLS, YYNGEE. In DNA, the CDR3 is TGTGCCAGCAGCTTTCGGGACAGTAGTAATGAAAAACTGTTTTTT. Translating gives CASSFRDSSNEKLFF.

The chain carries TRBV7-3 and TRBJ2-5; 7 bases match TRBD1. The J segment lost 5 bases and the V segment lost 4 bases, leaving 10 bases of the junction unmatched. The germline gives CDR1 SGHTA, CDR2 FQGTGA. The CDR3 sequence is 15 residues long. CDR3 nucleotide sequence: TGTGCCAGCAGCTCGACAGGGATGGTTACGGAGACCCAGTACTTC. It specifies CASSSTGMVTETQYF.

The gene calls are TRBV28 and TRBJ1-5; the D gene is possibly TRBD1 (5 bases). V lost 7 bases, J lost 0 bases, and 16 bases lay in between. The germline gives CDR1 MDHEN, CDR2 SYDVKM. The length of the CDR3 is 16 residues. The CDR3 protein is CASTPGQTYSNQPQHF. DNA for the CDR3: TGTGCCAGCACCCCGGGGCAGACTTATAGCAATCAGCCCCAGCATTTT.

The chain has TRBV18 and TRBJ2-7, with a tentative D call TRBD2 (6 bases). The germline CDR1 and CDR2 sequences are KGHSH and LQKENI. V was pared by 0 bases and J by 1 base, with 13 bases between. CDR3 size: 16 residues. Here the CDR3 reads CASSPPKEGLSYEQYF. CDR3 sequence (DNA): TGTGCCAGCTCACCACCCAAGGAGGGTCTGTCCTACGAGCAGTACTTC. The full variable domain, its missing parts supplied by reference TRBV18 and TRBJ2-7, is NAGVMQNPRHLVRRRGQEARLRCSPMKGHSHVYWYRQLPEEGLKFMVYLQKENIIDESGMPKERFSAEFPKEGPSILRIQQVVRGDSAAYFCASSPPKEGLSYEQYFGPGTRLTVT.

The chain has TRBV10-3 and TRBJ2-1; TRBD2 matches 10 bases. V was pared by 7 bases and J by 4 bases, with 4 bases of the junction left unmatched. The CDR3 sequence is 14 residues long. In germline, CDR1 is ENHRY, CDR2 SYGVKD. CDR3 protein: CAIKGLAAYNEQFF. The CDR3 DNA follows: TGTGCCATCAAAGGACTAGCGGCGTACAATGAGCAGTTCTTC.

This chain links TRBV10-3 with TRBJ2-1; the D is unclear. Trimming shortened V by 1 base and J by 7 bases, and 8 bases separated the two germline ends. CDR1 and CDR2 from the germline V gene are ENHRY and SYGVKD. The CDR3 is 13 amino acids. CDR3 sequence: CAISEFSGNEQFF. In DNA, the CDR3 is TGTGCCATCAGTGAGTTTAGTGGGAATGAGCAGTTCTTC.

J is TRBJ1-5 and V is TRBV19; tentatively, D is TRBD1 (5 bases). Germline values: CDR1 LNHDA, CDR2 SQIVND (reference sequence). CDR3 size: 15 residues. The V gene lost 6 bases and the J gene lost 0 bases, with 12 bases spanning the gap. The CDR3 coding sequence is TGTGCCAGTAGAACCGGGACCCGTAGCAATCAGCCCCAGCATTTT. It specifies CASRTGTRSNQPQHF.

The chain carries TRBV4-1 and TRBJ2-7; D possibly matches TRBD1 or TRBD2 (5 bases each). Germline V gene lookup returns CDR1 MGHRA and CDR2 YSYEKL. V was pared by 1 base and J by 3 bases, with 16 bases between. This CDR3 is built from 16 residues. CDR3 loop: CASSQASGTPFYEQYF. Written as DNA, the CDR3 is TGCGCCAGCAGCCAAGCTTCCGGGACCCCTTTCTACGAGCAGTACTTC.

V usage is TRBV28 and J usage is TRBJ1-5, with no clear D. Germline CDR1 is MDHEN and CDR2 is SYDVKM. The CDR3 sequence is 11 residues long. Trimming stripped 6 bases from V and 5 bases from J, with 5 bases between. The CDR3 DNA follows: TGTGCCAGCAGCTCTTATCAGCCCCAGCATTTT. Translating gives CASSSYQPQHF. Full variable domain (rest looked up from reference TRBV28 and TRBJ1-5): DVKVTQSSRYLVKRTGEKVFLECVQDMDHENMFWYRQDPGLGLRLIYFSYDVKMKEKGDIPEGYSVSREKKERFSLILESASTNQTSMYLCASSSYQPQHFGDGTRLSIL.

The chain uses TRBV7-2 and TRBJ2-7, with D uncertain. Deletions cut 3 bases from V and 2 bases from J, with 11 bases between. The CDR3 has 14 amino acids. Per germline, CDR1 SGHTA and CDR2 FQGNSA. This chain's CDR3 is CASSLYSDAYEQYF. Written as DNA, the CDR3 is TGTGCCAGCAGCTTGTACAGCGACGCCTACGAGCAGTACTTC. Complete variable domain (other parts from reference TRBV7-2 and TRBJ2-7): GAGVSQSPSNKVTEKGKDVELRCDPISGHTALYWYRQSLGQGLEFLIYFQGNSAPDKSGLPSDRFSAERTGGSVSTLTIQRTQQEDSAVYLCASSLYSDAYEQYFGPGTRLTVT.

This sequence joins TRBV9 and TRBJ1-2; D possibly corresponds to TRBD1 (5 bases). The CDR3 length is 13 residues. CDR1 and CDR2 from the germline V gene are SGDLS and YYNGEE. Between the trimmed V and J ends, which lost 0 bases and 2 bases, there was a span of 5 bases. The CDR3 sequence is CASSVGQNYGYTF. In nucleotides, the CDR3 is TGTGCCAGCAGCGTAGGACAGAACTATGGCTACACCTTC.

This clone was seen just once. The V call is TRBV28, the J call TRBJ1-1; D is perhaps TRBD1 (5 bases). Germline V lookup: CDR1 MDHEN, CDR2 SYDVKM. This CDR3 is built from 15 residues. V was pared by 1 base and J by 1 base, with 10 bases between. The CDR3 nucleotides are TGTGCCAGCAGTTTATACGGGGGTCAGAACACTGAAGCTTTCTTT. Translated, it gives CASSLYGGQNTEAFF.